A single sample gave rise to the 13 T cell receptor beta chains below, sequenced in a study of blood T cell repertoires in COVID-19. Sequenced by immunoSEQ multiplex PCR; TCRdb stores in-frame clones only, minus some. Of about 210,000 clones listed, about 80% are singletons. Sample: peripheral blood. The receptors stem from a woman older than 75 with COVID-19, enrolled during active disease.

Worth noting for this clone: Other DNA sequences of this sample code for an identical CDR3. The V gene is TRBV28, the J gene TRBJ1-5; D is undetermined. Trimming removed 4 bases at V and 5 bases at J, with 3 bases between. The CDR3 loop spans 11 amino acids. Per germline, CDR1 MDHEN and CDR2 SYDVKM. CDR3 in DNA: TGTGCCAGCAGTTCTTATCAGCCCCAGCATTTT. Translated, it gives CASSSYQPQHF.

The chain couples TRBV5-1 to TRBJ2-3; 7 bases are shared with TRBD2. Unmatched junction bases numbered 6, after V lost 0 bases and J lost 2 bases. CDR3 length equals 16 residues. Germline-derived CDR1 and CDR2 are SGHRS and YFSETQ. The CDR3 is CASSLEAGVTTDTQYF. CDR3 bases: TGCGCCAGCAGCTTGGAGGCGGGAGTGACCACAGATACGCAGTATTTT.

The chain couples TRBV12-3 or TRBV12-4 to TRBJ2-7; the D is unclear. The CDR3 contains 13 residues. The V end lost 7 bases, the J end lost 2 bases, and 12 bases lay between the germline ends. The DNA of the CDR3 is TGTGCCAGCACCGTCGACACAACCTACGAGCAGTACTTC. Encoded protein: CASTVDTTYEQYF.

The chain carries TRBV5-1 and TRBJ2-4; 10 positions match TRBD1. Germline CDR1 reads SGHRS; CDR2 reads YFSETQ. The V and J ends lost 4 bases and 7 bases, in that order; junction bases with no gene match: 8. This CDR3 comprises 15 residues. CDR3 region: CASSADGQGDNIQYF. The CDR3, as DNA: TGCGCCAGCAGCGCCGACGGACAGGGGGACAACATTCAGTACTTC.

The chain recombines TRBV19 with TRBJ2-5; perhaps TRBD2 as D (7 bases). Germline CDR1 and CDR2: LNHDA and SQIVND (reference sequence). V was cut by 1 base and J by 5 bases, with 14 bases left in between. The CDR3 length is 15 residues. CDR3 in amino acids: CASSIGGGYMETQYF. CDR3 coding DNA: TGTGCCAGTAGTATAGGGGGGGGCTATATGGAGACCCAGTACTTC.

The sample holds one count of this clone. The chain links TRBV5-5 to TRBJ1-1; the D gene is possibly TRBD1 (6 bases). The CDR3 totals 16 residues. Germline-derived CDR1 and CDR2 are SGHKS and YYEKEE (reference sequence). V was shortened by 0 bases and J by 4 bases, with 16 bases between the two germline ends. DNA of the CDR3: TGTGCCAGCAGCTTGGACAGGGCTCTGGTTGGCACTGAAGCTTTCTTT. It yields the protein CASSLDRALVGTEAFF.

The V gene is TRBV27, the J gene TRBJ1-2; D might be TRBD1 (5 bases). V lost 8 bases and J lost 4, with 20 bases in between. The CDR3 has 15 residues. Germline-derived CDR1 and CDR2 are MNHEY and SMNVEV (reference sequence). The CDR3 region has the DNA TGTGCCAGCGGCCCTGCGGGGGGAGTCCGCTATGGCTACACCTTC. Translated, it gives CASGPAGGVRYGYTF.

The V call is TRBV5-1, the J call TRBJ2-3, with 10 bases matching TRBD2. The V gene's germline CDR1 is SGHRS and CDR2 YFSETQ. V lost 3 bases and J lost 4; bases outside the gene matches: 11. The CDR3 runs to 17 residues. CDR3 DNA: TGCGCCAGCAGCTCCCTTTCTAGCGGGGGAAGGGCAGATACGCAGTATTTT. It yields the protein CASSSLSSGGRADTQYF. Supplemented by reference TRBV5-1 and TRBJ2-3, the full variable domain reads KAGVTQTPRYLIKTRGQQVTLSCSPISGHRSVSWYQQTPGQGLQFLFEYFSETQRNKGNFPGRFSGRQFSNSRSEMNVSTLELGDSALYLCASSSLSSGGRADTQYFGPGTRLTVL.

This clone turned up a few times. The chain couples TRBV10-3 to TRBJ2-3; 12 nucleotides match TRBD2. The CDR3 runs to 17 residues. The V segment lost 5 bases and the J segment 2 bases; nucleotides outside the gene matches: 8. The germline gives CDR1 ENHRY, CDR2 SYGVKD. CDR3 sequence reads: CAISSTSGRGATDTQYF. The CDR3 coding sequence is TGTGCCATCAGTTCGACTAGCGGGAGAGGGGCCACAGATACGCAGTATTTT.

J is TRBJ1-6 and V is TRBV6-5; D might be TRBD1 (6 bases). V lost 5 bases to trimming and J lost 13 bases, with 21 bases between them. The CDR3 runs to 15 residues. Looked up from germline, CDR1 is MNHEY and CDR2 is SVGAGI. The CDR3 here is CASSSNRVGMRPLHF. The DNA for the CDR3 is TGTGCCAGCAGTAGTAACAGGGTCGGTATGAGGCCCCTCCACTTT.

This clone has a count of ten or more. The chain has TRBV4-1 and TRBJ2-3, with 9 positions matching TRBD1. This CDR3 comprises 18 residues. Germline loops: CDR1 MGHRA, CDR2 YSYEKL. The J segment lost 2 bases and the V segment lost 4 bases, leaving 13 bases of the junction unmatched. The CDR3 loop is CASSRTGQGTGSTDTQYF. DNA for the CDR3: TGCGCCAGCAGCCGTACGGGACAGGGTACGGGGTCCACAGATACGCAGTATTTT.

Details on this clone: The same CDR3 is also encoded by other DNA sequences in this sample. This chain joins TRBV6-5 and TRBJ1-5, with D uncertain. CDR3 size: 13 residues. Trimming pared 4 bases from V and 0 bases from J, leaving 4 bases between. Per the germline V gene, CDR1 is MNHEY and CDR2 is SVGAGI. This CDR3 reads CASSSRSNQPQHF. CDR3 bases: TGTGCCAGCAGTTCCCGTAGCAATCAGCCCCAGCATTTT.

This clone occurred once. V is TRBV15 and J is TRBJ1-5, with unresolved D. CDR3 length: 14 residues. Germline CDR1 is LNHNV and CDR2 is YYDKDF (reference sequence). With 3 bases removed from V and 9 bases from J, the gap between germline ends came to 15 bases. The CDR3 reads CATSRETAGRPQHF. The CDR3 coding sequence is TGTGCCACCAGCAGGGAAACAGCGGGGAGGCCCCAGCATTTT.